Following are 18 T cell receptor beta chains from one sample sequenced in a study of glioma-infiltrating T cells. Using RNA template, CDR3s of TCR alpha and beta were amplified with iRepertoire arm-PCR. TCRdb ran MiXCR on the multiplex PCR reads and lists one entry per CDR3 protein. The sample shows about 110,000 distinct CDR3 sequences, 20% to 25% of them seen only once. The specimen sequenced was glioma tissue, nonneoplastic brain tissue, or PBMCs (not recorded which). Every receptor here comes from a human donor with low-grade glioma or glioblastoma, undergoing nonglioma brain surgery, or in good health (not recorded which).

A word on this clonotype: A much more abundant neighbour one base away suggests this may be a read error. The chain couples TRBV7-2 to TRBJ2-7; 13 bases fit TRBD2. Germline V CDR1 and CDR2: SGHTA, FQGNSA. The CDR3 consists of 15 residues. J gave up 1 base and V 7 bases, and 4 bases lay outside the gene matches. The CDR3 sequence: CASIRTSGGSYEQYF. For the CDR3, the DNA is TGTGCCAGCATCAGGACTAGCGGGGGTTCCTACGAGCAGTACTTC.

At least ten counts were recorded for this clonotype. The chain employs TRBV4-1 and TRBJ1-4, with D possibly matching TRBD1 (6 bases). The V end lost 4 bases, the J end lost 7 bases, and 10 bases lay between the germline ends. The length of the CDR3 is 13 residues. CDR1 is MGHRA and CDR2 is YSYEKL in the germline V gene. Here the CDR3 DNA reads TGCGCCAGCAGCCTACGGACAGTTGAAAAACTGTTTTTT. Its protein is CASSLRTVEKLFF.

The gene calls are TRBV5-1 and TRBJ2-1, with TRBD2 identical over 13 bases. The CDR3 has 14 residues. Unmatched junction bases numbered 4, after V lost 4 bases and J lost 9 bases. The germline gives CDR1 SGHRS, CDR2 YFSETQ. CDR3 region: CASSPGLAGLEQFF. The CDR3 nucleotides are TGCGCCAGCAGCCCGGGACTAGCGGGGCTTGAGCAGTTCTTC.

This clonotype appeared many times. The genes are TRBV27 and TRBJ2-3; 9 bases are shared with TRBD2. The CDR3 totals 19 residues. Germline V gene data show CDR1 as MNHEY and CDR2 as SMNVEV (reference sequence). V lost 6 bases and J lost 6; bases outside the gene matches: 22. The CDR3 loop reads CASSHLSSGGPTPRDTQYF. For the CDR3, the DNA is TGTGCCAGCAGCCACCTTTCCAGCGGGGGGCCCACACCAAGGGATACGCAGTATTTT.

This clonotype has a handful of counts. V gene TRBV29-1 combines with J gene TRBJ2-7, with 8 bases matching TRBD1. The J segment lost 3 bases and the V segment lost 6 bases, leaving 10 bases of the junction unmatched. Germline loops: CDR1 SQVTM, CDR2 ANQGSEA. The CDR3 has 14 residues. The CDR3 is CSVKTGDGNYEQYF. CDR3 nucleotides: TGCAGCGTGAAGACAGGGGACGGGAACTACGAGCAGTACTTC.

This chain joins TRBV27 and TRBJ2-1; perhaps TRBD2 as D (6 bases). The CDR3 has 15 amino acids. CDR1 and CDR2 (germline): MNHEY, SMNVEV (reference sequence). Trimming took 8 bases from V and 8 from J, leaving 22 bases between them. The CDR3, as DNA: TGTGCCAGCTTTTCGAGACTAGAGGGAGTGCATGAGCAGTTCTTC. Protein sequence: CASFSRLEGVHEQFF.

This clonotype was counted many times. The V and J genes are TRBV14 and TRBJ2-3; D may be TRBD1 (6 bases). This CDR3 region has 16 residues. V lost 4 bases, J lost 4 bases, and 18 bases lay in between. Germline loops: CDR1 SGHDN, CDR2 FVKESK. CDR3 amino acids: CASSLNPGARADTQYF. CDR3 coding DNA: TGTGCCAGCAGCCTTAATCCAGGGGCGCGCGCAGATACGCAGTATTTT.

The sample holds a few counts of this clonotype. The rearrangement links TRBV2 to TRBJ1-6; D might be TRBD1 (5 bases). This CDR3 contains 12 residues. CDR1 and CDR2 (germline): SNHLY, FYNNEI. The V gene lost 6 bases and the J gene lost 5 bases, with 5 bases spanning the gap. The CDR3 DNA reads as TGTGCCAGCAGGACAGATAATTCACCCCTCCACTTT. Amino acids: CASRTDNSPLHF. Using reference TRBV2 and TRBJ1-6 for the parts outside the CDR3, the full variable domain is EPEVTQTPSHQVTQMGQEVILRCVPISNHLYFYWYRQILGQKVEFLVSFYNNEISEKSEIFDDQFSVERPDGSNFTLKIRSTKLEDSAMYFCASRTDNSPLHFGNGTRLTVT.

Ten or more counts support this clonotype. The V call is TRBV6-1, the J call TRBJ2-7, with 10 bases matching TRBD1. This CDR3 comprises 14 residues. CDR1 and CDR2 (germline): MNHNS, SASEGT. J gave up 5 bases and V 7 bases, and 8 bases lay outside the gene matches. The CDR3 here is CASTEDRGMDEQYF. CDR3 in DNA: TGTGCCAGCACCGAGGACAGGGGGATGGACGAGCAGTACTTC.

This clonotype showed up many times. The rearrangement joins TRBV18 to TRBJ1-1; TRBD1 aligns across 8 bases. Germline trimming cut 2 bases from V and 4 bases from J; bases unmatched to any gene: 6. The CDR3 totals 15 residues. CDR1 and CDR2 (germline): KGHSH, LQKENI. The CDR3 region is CASSPDQGAVTEAFF. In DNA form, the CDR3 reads TGTGCCAGCTCACCAGACCAGGGGGCGGTCACTGAAGCTTTCTTT. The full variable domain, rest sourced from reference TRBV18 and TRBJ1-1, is NAGVMQNPRHLVRRRGQEARLRCSPMKGHSHVYWYRQLPEEGLKFMVYLQKENIIDESGMPKERFSAEFPKEGPSILRIQQVVRGDSAAYFCASSPDQGAVTEAFFGQGTRLTVV.

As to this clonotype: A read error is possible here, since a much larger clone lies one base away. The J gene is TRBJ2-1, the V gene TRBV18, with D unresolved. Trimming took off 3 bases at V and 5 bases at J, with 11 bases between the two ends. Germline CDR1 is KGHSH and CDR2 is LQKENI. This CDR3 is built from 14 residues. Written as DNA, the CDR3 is TGTGCCAGCTCACCGAGGACCAGCGACAATGAGCAGTTCTTC. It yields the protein CASSPRTSDNEQFF.

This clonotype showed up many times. This CDR3 reads CSAIEGLTNYGYTF. Here the CDR3 DNA reads TGCAGTGCTATTGAGGGGTTGACTAACTATGGCTACACCTTC. V gene TRBV20-1 combines with J gene TRBJ1-2; a possible D gene is TRBD1 (5 bases). V shed 4 bases and J shed 0 bases, with 12 bases lying between them. Germline CDR1 reads DFQATT; CDR2 reads SNEGSKA (reference sequence). This CDR3 has 14 amino acids.

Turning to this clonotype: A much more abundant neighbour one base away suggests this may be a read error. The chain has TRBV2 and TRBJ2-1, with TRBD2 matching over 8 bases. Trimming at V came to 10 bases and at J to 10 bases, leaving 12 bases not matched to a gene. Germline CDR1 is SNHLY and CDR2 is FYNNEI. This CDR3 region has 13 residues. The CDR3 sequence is CANKGTRRQEQFF. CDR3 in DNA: TGTGCCAACAAAGGGACTAGGCGACAAGAGCAGTTCTTC.

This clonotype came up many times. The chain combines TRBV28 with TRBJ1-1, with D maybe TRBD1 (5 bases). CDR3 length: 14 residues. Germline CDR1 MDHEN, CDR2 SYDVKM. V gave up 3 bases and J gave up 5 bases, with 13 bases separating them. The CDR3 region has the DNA TGTGCCAGCAGTTTGGGGCGAAGAAGAACTGAAGCTTTCTTT. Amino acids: CASSLGRRRTEAFF. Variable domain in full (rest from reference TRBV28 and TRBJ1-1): DVKVTQSSRYLVKRTGEKVFLECVQDMDHENMFWYRQDPGLGLRLIYFSYDVKMKEKGDIPEGYSVSREKKERFSLILESASTNQTSMYLCASSLGRRRTEAFFGQGTRLTVV.

CDR3 DNA sequence: TGTGCCAGCAGTTACCCGACAGGGGGGACCTACGAGCAGTACTTC. The encoded protein is CASSYPTGGTYEQYF. This chain connects TRBV6-5 to TRBJ2-7; TRBD1 agrees at 9 bases. Trimming took 2 bases from V and 2 from J; bases not matched to a gene: 4. The germline V gene encodes CDR1 MNHEY and CDR2 SVGAGI. This CDR3 has 15 residues.

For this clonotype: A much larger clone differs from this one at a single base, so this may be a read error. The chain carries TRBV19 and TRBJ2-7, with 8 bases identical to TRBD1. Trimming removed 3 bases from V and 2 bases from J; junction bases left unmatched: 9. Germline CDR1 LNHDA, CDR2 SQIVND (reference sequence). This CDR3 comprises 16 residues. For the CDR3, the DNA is TGTGCCAGTAGTATCCTCCCGGGACAGGCGGCCTACGAGCAGTACTTC. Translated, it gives CASSILPGQAAYEQYF.

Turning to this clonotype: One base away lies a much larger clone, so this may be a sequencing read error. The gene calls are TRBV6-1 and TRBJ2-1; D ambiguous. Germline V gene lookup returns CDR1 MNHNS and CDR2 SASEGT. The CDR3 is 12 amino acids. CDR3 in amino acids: CASSQGWVEQLF. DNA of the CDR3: TGTGCCAGCAGCCAAGGGTGGGTTGAGCAGCTCTTC.

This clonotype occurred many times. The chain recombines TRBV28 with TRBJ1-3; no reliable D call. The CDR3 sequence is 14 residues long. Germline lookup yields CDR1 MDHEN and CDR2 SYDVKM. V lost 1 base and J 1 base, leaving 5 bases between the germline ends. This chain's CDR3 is CASSLSGSGNTIYF. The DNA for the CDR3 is TGTGCCAGCAGTTTATCGGGATCTGGAAACACCATATATTTT.